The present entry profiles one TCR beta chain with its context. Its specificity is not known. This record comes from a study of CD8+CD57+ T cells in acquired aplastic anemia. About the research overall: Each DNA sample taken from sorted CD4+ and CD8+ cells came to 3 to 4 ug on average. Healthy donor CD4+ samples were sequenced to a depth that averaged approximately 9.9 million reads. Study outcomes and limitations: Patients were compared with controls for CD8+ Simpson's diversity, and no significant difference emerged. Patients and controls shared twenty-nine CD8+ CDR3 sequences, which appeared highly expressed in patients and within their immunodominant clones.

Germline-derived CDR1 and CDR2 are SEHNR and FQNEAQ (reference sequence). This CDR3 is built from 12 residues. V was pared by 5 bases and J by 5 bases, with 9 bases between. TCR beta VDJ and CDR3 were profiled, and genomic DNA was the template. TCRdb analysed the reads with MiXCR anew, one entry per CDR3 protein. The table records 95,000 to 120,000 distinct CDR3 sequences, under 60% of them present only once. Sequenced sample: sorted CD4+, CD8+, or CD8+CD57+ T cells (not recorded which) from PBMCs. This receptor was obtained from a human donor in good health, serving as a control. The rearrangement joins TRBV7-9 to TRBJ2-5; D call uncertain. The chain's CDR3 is CASSLEAETQYF. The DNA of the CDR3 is TGTGCCAGCAGCCTAGAGGCGGAGACCCAGTACTTC.